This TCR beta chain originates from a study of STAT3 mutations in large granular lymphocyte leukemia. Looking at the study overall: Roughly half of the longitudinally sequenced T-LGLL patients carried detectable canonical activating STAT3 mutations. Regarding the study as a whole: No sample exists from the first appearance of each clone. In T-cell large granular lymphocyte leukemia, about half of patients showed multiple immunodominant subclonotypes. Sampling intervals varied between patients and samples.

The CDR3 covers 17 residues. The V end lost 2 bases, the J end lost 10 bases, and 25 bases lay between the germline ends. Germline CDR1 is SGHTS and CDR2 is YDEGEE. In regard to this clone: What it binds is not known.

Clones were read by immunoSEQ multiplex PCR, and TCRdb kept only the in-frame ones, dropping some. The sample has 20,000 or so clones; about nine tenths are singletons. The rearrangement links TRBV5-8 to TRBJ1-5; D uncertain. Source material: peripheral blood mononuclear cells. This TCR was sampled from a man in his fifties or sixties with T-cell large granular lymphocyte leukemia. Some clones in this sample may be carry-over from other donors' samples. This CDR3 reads CASSLRIGRAVISPQHF. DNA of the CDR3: TGTGCCAGCAGCTTACGAATAGGAAGGGCAGTGATCAGCCCCCAGCATTTT.